This T cell receptor (beta chain) was identified in a study of lung T cells in sarcoidosis with Löfgren's syndrome (dated by TCRdb to 2016 to 2017). Regarding the study in general: Sarcoidosis was described as a granulomatous, mainly pulmonary disease marked by CD4+ T cell accumulation in bronchoalveolar lavage fluid. The repertoire analyses concentrated on Lofgren's syndrome patients.

By its share of the sample, this clonotype is medium-sized (0.01 to 0.1%). No cognate antigen has been identified for it. No base-level quality is on record; no much larger clone is a single base apart. The instrument given in TCRdb is Illumina MiSeq. TCRdb reran the public reads through fastp at Q25 and MiXCR, keeping productive beta chains. CDR3 protein duplicates are merged, each entry listing the most common genes and DNA. The sample contains 900 to 1,400 distinct CDR3 sequences, about 29% of them found a single time. The ten largest clonotypes hold around 7.7% of the sample. The CDR3 starts with the cysteine, ends with the valine, and has 14 residues. Solely the CDR3 DNA is kept, with 42 bases framed from the first base. Relative to germline, V is 0 bases shorter and J is 2 bases shorter, with 9 bases between their ends. Via the germline V gene, CDR1 is SGHTS and CDR2 YDEGEE. Findings and caveats that apply to the study as a whole: Recognition of a sarcoidosis-associated antigen was merely suggested, with the antigen itself still putative and unidentified. In alphabeta pairing analysis, TRAV12-1 was found to pair preferentially with TRBV2, and CDR3 homology was shown by the resulting paired TCRs. Multiple Lofgren's syndrome patients were reported to share TRAV12-1 and TRBV2 CDR3 motifs, a finding that suggests public CD4+ TCR repertoires. Compared with control subjects, Lofgren's syndrome patients were reported to have TRAV12-1 and TRBV2 as the most expanded V gene segments.

The TCR was taken from a human donor with sarcoidosis (Löfgren's syndrome or another form), or a control subject (not recorded which). The V and J genes are TRBV5-8 and TRBJ2-7; possibly the D gene is TRBD2, per 5 matching bases. Source material: CD4+ T cells from PBMCs. The base sequence is TGTGCCAGCAGCTTGGGCGGGCGGACCTACGAGCAGTACGTC. This encodes CASSLGGRTYEQYV.